A single sample gave rise to the 27 T cell receptor beta chains below, sequenced in a study of T cell responses to AZD1222 COVID-19 vaccine. The repertoire was sequenced with immunoSEQ multiplex PCR; TCRdb's copy has only in-frame clones and lacks some. The table records over 100,000 clones, 89% of them present only once. The sequenced sample was peripheral blood, obtained on day 0 of AZD1222 vaccination. The receptors here all came from an adult in good health.

The rearrangement joins TRBV7-6 to TRBJ1-1; 8 bases align to TRBD1. The trim removed 1 base at V and 6 bases at J, leaving 13 bases unmatched. From germline, CDR1 is SGHVS and CDR2 FNYEAQ. This CDR3 is 17 amino acids long. The CDR3 nucleotides are TGTGCCAGCAGCTTAGGGGCCCGGACAGGGAGGGGGGCTGAAGCTTTCTTT. Its protein is CASSLGARTGRGAEAFF.

This sequence joins TRBV4-3 and TRBJ1-5, with a weak D call TRBD1 (6 bases). Germline CDR1 LGHNA, CDR2 YSLEER. The CDR3 has 13 residues. Deletions cut 3 bases from V and 7 bases from J, with 10 bases between. As DNA, the CDR3 is TGCGCCAGCAGCCAGGGGGCTGGCCAGCCCCAGCATTTT. Translated, it gives CASSQGAGQPQHF.

The table lists this clone with a count of one. The chain links TRBV19 to TRBJ1-5, with D perhaps TRBD1 (6 bases). This CDR3 comprises 17 residues. From germline, CDR1 is LNHDA and CDR2 SQIVND (reference sequence). With 5 bases removed from V and 3 bases from J, the gap between germline ends came to 20 bases. CDR3 coding DNA: TGTGCCAGTAGTGTCGGGGAGGGGGTAGGCCCCAATCAGCCCCAGCATTTT. Its translation: CASSVGEGVGPNQPQHF.

This clone showed up just once. The chain couples TRBV30 to TRBJ1-2, with D unresolved. V lost 0 bases, J lost 7 bases, and 9 bases lay in between. Germline V gene sequence: CDR1 GTSNPN, CDR2 SVGIG (reference sequence). The CDR3 sequence is 12 residues long. The CDR3 sequence: CAWSVTRGGYTF. The CDR3 coding sequence is TGTGCCTGGAGTGTGACGCGGGGTGGCTACACCTTC.

The chain is built from TRBV30 and TRBJ1-6; D may be TRBD1 (5 bases). The CDR3 runs to 13 residues. The V end was cut by 2 bases, the J end by 9 bases, with 11 bases between. Germline V gene lookup returns CDR1 GTSNPN and CDR2 SVGIG (reference sequence). CDR3 coding DNA: TGTGCCTGGAGTCTGGGGGTGGGTTCACCCCTCCACTTT. Translated: CAWSLGVGSPLHF.

The rearrangement uses TRBV6-5 and TRBJ2-2; no clear D gene. V lost 6 bases, J lost 6 bases, and 17 bases lay in between. In germline, CDR1 is MNHEY, CDR2 SVGAGI. The CDR3 sequence is 15 residues long. The CDR3: CASSVLDLGPGELFF. As DNA, the CDR3 is TGTGCCAGCAGCGTCCTAGATTTAGGTCCCGGGGAGCTGTTTTTT.

DNA for the CDR3: TGCGCCAGCAGCCAAGGGGTTGGGGGTGCAACTAATGAAAAACTGTTTTTT. Encoded protein: CASSQGVGGATNEKLFF. The chain is built from TRBV4-3 and TRBJ1-4; possible D gene TRBD1, 5 bases. The CDR3 runs to 17 residues. V shed 1 base and J shed 0 bases, with 12 bases lying between them. Germline V gene data show CDR1 as LGHNA and CDR2 as YSLEER.

The J gene is TRBJ1-5, the V gene TRBV6-4; D may be TRBD1 (6 bases). The CDR3 loop spans 13 amino acids. Trimming took off 6 bases at V and 4 bases at J, with 10 bases between the two ends. CDR1 is MRHNA and CDR2 is SNTAGT in the germline V gene. The CDR3 sequence is CASSLDRNQPQHF. The CDR3 coding sequence is TGTGCCAGCAGCTTGGACAGAAATCAGCCCCAGCATTTT.

The CDR3 DNA reads as TGTGCCAGCAGCTCGCCCCGACAGCACCCTTACGAGCAGTACTTC. This gives the protein CASSSPRQHPYEQYF. The chain links TRBV7-6 to TRBJ2-7; D perhaps matches TRBD1 (5 bases). The V end was cut by 4 bases, the J end by 4 bases, with 17 bases between. The CDR3 sequence is 15 residues long. Germline assignment: CDR1 SGHVS and CDR2 FNYEAQ.

The V gene is TRBV20-1, the J gene TRBJ1-1; the D is unclear. From germline, CDR1 is DFQATT and CDR2 SNEGSKA (reference sequence). V was shortened by 3 bases and J by 1 base, with 6 bases between the two germline ends. The CDR3 runs to 12 residues. The CDR3 DNA reads as TGCAGTGCTAGTGAGGGGAACACTGAAGCTTTCTTT. Its translation is CSASEGNTEAFF.

J is TRBJ1-1 and V is TRBV13, with 7 bases identical to TRBD1. The CDR3 has 16 amino acids. Germline CDR1 and CDR2: PRHDT and FYEKMQ (reference sequence). The ends lost 3 bases at V and 2 bases at J; junction bases unmatched: 9. CDR3 sequence reads: CASSFVLDRENTEAFF. The CDR3 DNA reads TGTGCCAGCAGCTTTGTATTAGACAGGGAAAACACTGAAGCTTTCTTT.

In this sample, this clone turned up once. J is TRBJ1-5 and V is TRBV19, with D perhaps TRBD1 (5 bases). V was cut by 3 bases and J by 0 bases, with 9 bases left in between. This CDR3 comprises 15 residues. The germline V gene encodes CDR1 LNHDA and CDR2 SQIVND (reference sequence). For the CDR3, the DNA is TGTGCCAGTAGTATCGCCAGGGCTAGCAATCAGCCCCAGCATTTT. It is translated as CASSIARASNQPQHF.

The chain couples TRBV12-3 or TRBV12-4 to TRBJ2-5; D is possibly TRBD2 (6 bases). V lost 3 bases and J 9 bases, leaving 14 bases between the germline ends. The CDR3 sequence is 13 residues long. CDR3 sequence reads: CASSLGGLGSQYF. CDR3 DNA: TGTGCCAGCAGTTTGGGGGGATTGGGGTCCCAGTACTTC.

This clone was seen more than once but under ten times. The rearrangement uses TRBV5-1 and TRBJ2-7; D ambiguous. Per the germline V gene, CDR1 is SGHRS and CDR2 is YFSETQ. The V and J ends lost 0 bases and 5 bases respectively, with 9 bases between them. The CDR3 is 13 amino acids. CDR3: CASSLEYRNEQYF. The CDR3, as DNA: TGCGCCAGCAGCTTGGAGTACCGAAACGAGCAGTACTTC.

V is TRBV13 and J is TRBJ2-7, with D unclear. The CDR3 extends over 14 amino acids. With 3 bases removed from V and 1 base from J, the gap between germline ends came to 10 bases. Germline CDR1 and CDR2: PRHDT and FYEKMQ (reference sequence). CDR3 DNA: TGTGCCAGCAGCTTCGGAGATCGTTCCTACGAGCAGTACTTC. Residues: CASSFGDRSYEQYF.

The chain has TRBV6-2 or TRBV6-3 and TRBJ1-5; weak D call: TRBD1 (5 bases). The germline CDR1 and CDR2 sequences are MNHEY and SVGEGT. The V gene lost 6 bases and the J gene lost 2 bases, with 20 bases spanning the gap. This CDR3 has 17 residues. The CDR3, as DNA: TGTGCCAGCAGCCCCAGTGGGGCCGGCTTGGGCAATCAGCCCCAGCATTTT. Translating it yields CASSPSGAGLGNQPQHF.

The J gene is TRBJ1-4, the V gene TRBV10-3; maybe TRBD1 (6 bases). The CDR3 totals 17 residues. The germline V gene has CDR1 ENHRY and CDR2 SYGVKD. Deletions cut 0 bases from V and 0 bases from J, with 11 bases between. The CDR3 bases are TGTGCCATCAGTGAGTCGTTGGGGGGCTCAACTAATGAAAAACTGTTTTTT. Residues: CAISESLGGSTNEKLFF.

The chain recombines TRBV29-1 with TRBJ1-1, with 8 bases that match TRBD1. The J segment lost 1 base and the V segment lost 7 bases, leaving 5 bases of the junction unmatched. Germline V gives CDR1 SQVTM, CDR2 ANQGSEA. This CDR3 comprises 13 residues. This chain's CDR3 is CSGTGTGNTEAFF. CDR3 coding DNA: TGCAGCGGTACCGGGACAGGGAACACTGAAGCTTTCTTT.

With regard to this clone: Other DNA variants within this sample encode the same CDR3. The rearrangement uses TRBV9 and TRBJ1-1; TRBD1 might be the D (5 bases). This CDR3 has 14 amino acids. The V and J ends lost 0 bases and 1 base respectively, with 7 bases between them. In germline, CDR1 is SGDLS, CDR2 YYNGEE. This CDR3 reads CASSVATGNTEAFF. For the CDR3, the DNA is TGTGCCAGCAGCGTAGCTACAGGGAACACTGAAGCTTTCTTT.

This chain joins TRBV29-1 and TRBJ2-3; 9 nucleotides line up with TRBD1. This CDR3 region has 13 residues. From germline, CDR1 is SQVTM and CDR2 ANQGSEA. V was clipped by 7 bases and J by 8 bases; unmatched bases: 10. CDR3 loop: CSAEEDRGGTQYF. CDR3 nucleotide sequence: TGCAGCGCGGAAGAGGACAGGGGAGGTACGCAGTATTTT.

This clone was counted between two and nine times. The chain has TRBV18 and TRBJ1-3; D remains ambiguous. Trimming took 3 bases from V and 0 from J, leaving 9 bases between them. The CDR3 runs to 15 residues. The germline gives CDR1 KGHSH, CDR2 LQKENI. The CDR3 is CASSPGRISGNTIYF. CDR3 sequence (DNA): TGTGCCAGCTCACCGGGGAGGATCTCTGGAAACACCATATATTTT.

This chain uses TRBV27 with TRBJ2-1; TRBD1 agrees at 7 bases. This CDR3 comprises 14 residues. The germline CDR1 and CDR2 sequences are MNHEY and SMNVEV (reference sequence). V was clipped by 5 bases and J by 5 bases; unmatched bases: 6. The CDR3 DNA reads TGTGCCAGCAGTAGTTCCGACAGGGACAATGAGCAGTTCTTC. Translated, it gives CASSSSDRDNEQFF.

This clone was seen only a few times. The chain joins TRBV20-1 to TRBJ1-1, with TRBD1 as a possible D gene (6 bases). Per germline, CDR1 DFQATT and CDR2 SNEGSKA (reference sequence). This CDR3 contains 11 residues. CDR3 coding DNA: TGCAGCCCCACGTCAGGGGTTAAAGCTTTCTTT. Translation gives CSPTSGVKAFF.

This rearrangement joins TRBV19 to TRBJ2-7, with D possibly TRBD2 on 5 matching bases. The V end lost 8 bases, the J end lost 3 bases, and 8 bases lay between the germline ends. The germline gives CDR1 LNHDA, CDR2 SQIVND (reference sequence). This CDR3 region has 11 residues. The CDR3 sequence: CASSRGYEQYF. CDR3 sequence (DNA): TGTGCCAGTTCTCGGGGCTACGAGCAGTACTTC.

The rearrangement uses TRBV18 and TRBJ1-6; no clear D gene. The CDR3 spans 16 residues. V gave up 5 bases and J gave up 7 bases, with 18 bases separating them. From germline, CDR1 is KGHSH and CDR2 LQKENI. DNA for the CDR3: TGTGCCAGCTCAAATTGGGCCCACCGACCGAATTCACCCCTCCACTTT. Translating it yields CASSNWAHRPNSPLHF.

The rearrangement uses TRBV6-6 and TRBJ1-3; D is uncertain. The V end was cut by 4 bases, the J end by 2 bases, with 9 bases between. Germline CDR1 MNHNY, CDR2 SVGAGI (reference sequence). The CDR3 length is 14 residues. The CDR3 DNA is TGTGCCAGCAGTTTGGGTGGGGCTGGAAACACCATATATTTT. This encodes CASSLGGAGNTIYF.

V and J are TRBV15 and TRBJ1-3; 7 bases are a match to TRBD1. This CDR3 has 16 residues. Germline-derived CDR1 and CDR2 are LNHNV and YYDKDF (reference sequence). With 0 bases clipped from V and 4 bases from J, the junction kept 6 bases outside the gene matches. DNA for the CDR3: TGTGCCACCAGCAGAGATTCACAGGGGACAGGAAACACCATATATTTT. This encodes CATSRDSQGTGNTIYF. The full variable domain, in which reference TRBV15 and TRBJ1-3 provide the parts outside the CDR3, is DAMVIQNPRYQVTQFGKPVTLSCSQTLNHNVMYWYQQKSSQAPKLLFHYYDKDFNNEADTPDNFQSRRPNTSFCFLDIRSPGLGDTAMYLCATSRDSQGTGNTIYFGEGSWLTVV.